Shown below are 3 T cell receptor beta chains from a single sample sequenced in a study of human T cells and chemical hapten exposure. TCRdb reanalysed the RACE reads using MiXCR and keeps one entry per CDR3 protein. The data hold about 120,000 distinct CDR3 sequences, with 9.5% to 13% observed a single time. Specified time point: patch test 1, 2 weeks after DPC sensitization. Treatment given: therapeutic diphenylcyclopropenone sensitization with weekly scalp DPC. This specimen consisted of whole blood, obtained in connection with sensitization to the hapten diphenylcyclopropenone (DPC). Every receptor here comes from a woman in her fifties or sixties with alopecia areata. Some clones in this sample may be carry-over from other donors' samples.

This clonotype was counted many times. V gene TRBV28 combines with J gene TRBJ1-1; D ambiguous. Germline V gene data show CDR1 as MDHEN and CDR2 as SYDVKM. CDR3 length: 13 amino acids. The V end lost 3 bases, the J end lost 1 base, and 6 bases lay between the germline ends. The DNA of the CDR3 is TGTGCCAGCAGTTTCGGGCGGAACACTGAAGCTTTCTTT. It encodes CASSFGRNTEAFF.

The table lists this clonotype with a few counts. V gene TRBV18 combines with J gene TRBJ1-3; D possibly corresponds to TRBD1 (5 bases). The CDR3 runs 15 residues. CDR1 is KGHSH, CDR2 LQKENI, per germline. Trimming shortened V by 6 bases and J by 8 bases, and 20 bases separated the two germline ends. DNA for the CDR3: TGTGCCAGCTCGATCCGACGCAGGGAGGTTGACACCATATATTTT. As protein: CASSIRRREVDTIYF.

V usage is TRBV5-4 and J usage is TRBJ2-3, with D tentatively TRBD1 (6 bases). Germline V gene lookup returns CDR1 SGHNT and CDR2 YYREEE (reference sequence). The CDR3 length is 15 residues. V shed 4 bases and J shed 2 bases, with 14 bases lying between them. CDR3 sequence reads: CASSRTEQYTDTQYF. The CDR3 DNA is TGTGCCAGCAGCCGGACAGAGCAATACACAGATACGCAGTATTTT.